This T cell receptor (beta chain) emerged from a study of shared clonotypes between healthy human individuals. In its sample, this clone was seen once. Sequencing used immunoSEQ multiplex PCR; TCRdb keeps in-frame clones, though not all of them. Among about 2.1 million clones, 85% to 95% were seen once, and the ten largest hold about 1.6%. CDR3 length: 16 residues. Germline assignment: CDR1 MNHEY and CDR2 SMNVEV (reference sequence). V lost 8 bases, J lost 4 bases, and 20 bases lay in between. Selected positively for CCR7 and CD45RO-negative, naive CD8 cells excluded terminally differentiated effector memory CD45RA+ cells.

The clonotype originates from a man aged 18 to 29 in good health. Some clones in this sample may be carry-over from other donors' samples. This chain uses TRBV27 with TRBJ2-2; perhaps D is TRBD1 or TRBD2 (5 bases each). Sequencing used naive CD8+ T cells from PBMCs. The DNA of the CDR3 is TGTGCCAGCGGGACCCTGATCTATACCTTCACCGGGGAGCTGTTTTTT. Translating it yields CASGTLIYTFTGELFF.